Below are 30 T cell receptor beta chains sequenced from a single sample in a study of blood T cell repertoires in COVID-19. Repertoires were generated with immunoSEQ multiplex PCR, while TCRdb's copy carries only in-frame clones and drops some. The repertoire includes around 98,000 clones, nearly 90% of them detected once, and about 4.5% sits in the top ten. The specimen was peripheral blood. The receptor set was obtained from a man between 65 and 85 years old with acute or convalescent COVID-19.

The rearrangement uses TRBV11-2 and TRBJ1-2; 8 nucleotides match TRBD1. Germline trimming cut 0 bases from V and 2 bases from J; bases unmatched to any gene: 11. The CDR3 is 18 amino acids. The germline CDR1 and CDR2 sequences are SGHAT and FQNNGV. CDR3 loop: CASSLDYSTGVQNYGYTF. CDR3 sequence (DNA): TGTGCCAGCAGCTTAGACTACTCGACAGGGGTCCAGAACTATGGCTACACCTTC.

The chain employs TRBV3-1 (or the pseudogene TRBV3-2) and TRBJ1-5, with D possibly being TRBD1 (6 bases). Trimming removed 11 bases from V and 4 bases from J, with 12 bases in between. The CDR3 covers 12 residues. Germline V CDR1 and CDR2: LGHDT, YNNKEL (reference sequence). CDR3 protein: CAAGQTNQPQHF. The CDR3 coding sequence is TGTGCCGCAGGACAGACAAATCAGCCCCAGCATTTT.

This chain links TRBV19 with TRBJ1-3; D is perhaps TRBD1 (6 bases). Germline CDR1 LNHDA, CDR2 SQIVND (reference sequence). Deletions cut 5 bases from V and 0 bases from J, with 11 bases between. The CDR3 loop spans 15 amino acids. CDR3 bases: TGTGCCAGTAGTGAAACAGGGAGCTCTGGAAACACCATATATTTT. Residues: CASSETGSSGNTIYF.

The J gene is TRBJ2-1, the V gene TRBV28; 8 nucleotides line up with TRBD2. J gave up 6 bases and V 7 bases, and 8 bases lay outside the gene matches. The CDR3 covers 14 residues. CDR1 and CDR2 from the germline V gene are MDHEN and SYDVKM. CDR3 loop: CASTGGGQGNEQFF. CDR3 in DNA: TGTGCCAGCACCGGGGGGGGTCAGGGCAATGAGCAGTTCTTC.

The chain employs TRBV10-3 and TRBJ1-2; 7 bases line up with TRBD1. J was trimmed by 8 bases and V by 1 base; bases with no gene match: 16. The CDR3 covers 17 residues. Germline CDR1 and CDR2: ENHRY and SYGVKD. In DNA, the CDR3 is TGTGCCATCAGTGAGTACCGGGACAGCCACCAATCGGGGGGCTACACCTTC. Translating it yields CAISEYRDSHQSGGYTF.

The chain joins TRBV9 to TRBJ2-5, with D possibly matching TRBD2 (5 bases). Trimming took off 0 bases at V and 4 bases at J, with 10 bases between the two ends. The CDR3 extends over 14 amino acids. Germline V gene data show CDR1 as SGDLS and CDR2 as YYNGEE. CDR3 sequence reads: CASSVDPAGETQYF. The CDR3 nucleotides read TGTGCCAGCAGCGTAGACCCGGCGGGAGAGACCCAGTACTTC.

The genes are TRBV7-9 and TRBJ1-6; TRBD1 matches 9 bases. V dropped 1 base and J dropped 10; count of bases not matched to a gene: 11. Germline values: CDR1 SEHNR, CDR2 FQNEAQ (reference sequence). The length of the CDR3 is 17 residues. In DNA form, the CDR3 reads TGTGCCAGCAGCTTAGATACAGGGGGCGCGGGGGACTCACCCCTCCACTTT. Protein sequence: CASSLDTGGAGDSPLHF.

This clone showed up just a few times. The chain employs TRBV6-2 or TRBV6-3 and TRBJ1-5; perhaps TRBD1 as D (6 bases). The CDR3 runs to 18 residues. V gave up 2 bases and J gave up 0 bases, with 17 bases separating them. Germline V gene data show CDR1 as MNHEY and CDR2 as SVGEGT. The CDR3 DNA sequence: TGTGCCAGCAGTTACGGTGCCAGGGGTAGATATAGCAATCAGCCCCAGCATTTT. Translating it yields CASSYGARGRYSNQPQHF.

The chain is built from TRBV9 and TRBJ1-1, with D tentatively TRBD1 (6 bases). Germline V CDR1 and CDR2: SGDLS, YYNGEE. This CDR3 has 14 amino acids. V lost 4 bases and J lost 5, with 15 bases in between. CDR3 sequence reads: CASSPEGVMTEAFF. In DNA, the CDR3 is TGTGCCAGCAGCCCAGAGGGGGTTATGACTGAAGCTTTCTTT. Full variable domain (remainder filled in from reference TRBV9 and TRBJ1-1): DSGVTQTPKHLITATGQRVTLRCSPRSGDLSVYWYQQSLDQGLQFLIQYYNGEERAKGNILERFSAQQFPDLHSELNLSSLELGDSALYFCASSPEGVMTEAFFGQGTRLTVV.

The rearrangement joins TRBV15 to TRBJ2-5, with D perhaps TRBD1 (6 bases). Germline V gene lookup returns CDR1 LNHNV and CDR2 YYDKDF (reference sequence). Between the trimmed V and J ends, which lost 9 bases and 0 bases, there was a span of 11 bases. The CDR3 length is 13 residues. CDR3 amino acids: CATTRGYQETQYF. The CDR3 DNA reads TGTGCCACTACAAGGGGGTACCAAGAGACCCAGTACTTC. Complete variable domain (other parts from reference TRBV15 and TRBJ2-5): DAMVIQNPRYQVTQFGKPVTLSCSQTLNHNVMYWYQQKSSQAPKLLFHYYDKDFNNEADTPDNFQSRRPNTSFCFLDIRSPGLGDTAMYLCATTRGYQETQYFGPGTRLLVL.

V is TRBV27 and J is TRBJ1-2, with unresolved D. The V end lost 5 bases, the J end lost 7 bases, and 14 bases lay between the germline ends. The CDR3 sequence is 13 residues long. CDR1 MNHEY and CDR2 SMNVEV come from the germline V gene (reference sequence). The CDR3 DNA reads TGTGCCAGCAGTCGTGACGGACTCGCTGGCTACACCTTC. It codes for CASSRDGLAGYTF.

The chain is built from TRBV29-1 and TRBJ2-1; the match to TRBD2 covers 8 bases. The CDR3 length is 14 residues. Germline V gene lookup returns CDR1 SQVTM and CDR2 ANQGSEA. After removal of 7 bases from V and 9 bases from J, the junction contained 14 bases not matched to a gene. The CDR3 sequence: CSAELSGTITEQFF. CDR3 nucleotides: TGCAGCGCCGAGCTTAGCGGGACGATAACTGAGCAGTTCTTC.

The chain uses TRBV5-4 and TRBJ1-2; 7 nucleotides line up with TRBD1. The junction had 9 bases not matched to a gene; V was cut back by 7 bases and J by 3 bases. CDR3 length equals 14 residues. CDR1 is SGHNT and CDR2 is YYREEE in the germline V gene (reference sequence). The CDR3 loop is CASGQGDVDYGYTF. CDR3 nucleotide sequence: TGTGCCAGCGGTCAGGGGGACGTAGACTATGGCTACACCTTC.

The V call is TRBV5-1, the J call TRBJ1-1; 8 nucleotides align to TRBD1. This CDR3 is built from 14 residues. V was pared by 2 bases and J by 5 bases, with 5 bases of the junction left unmatched. CDR1 and CDR2 (germline): SGHRS, YFSETQ. The DNA for the CDR3 is TGCGCCAGCAGCTTCGCAGGGGGCCGTACTGAAGCTTTCTTT. This encodes CASSFAGGRTEAFF.

The gene calls are TRBV9 and TRBJ2-5; 11 bases align to TRBD2. The J segment lost 4 bases and the V segment lost 4 bases, leaving 9 bases of the junction unmatched. Germline-derived CDR1 and CDR2 are SGDLS and YYNGEE. This CDR3 has 16 amino acids. The CDR3 bases are TGTGCCAGCAGCCCGGGGGGGACTAGCGGCCTAGAGACCCAGTACTTC. It yields the protein CASSPGGTSGLETQYF.

The chain carries TRBV10-3 and TRBJ2-1; the match to TRBD2 covers 10 bases. There are 17 residues in the CDR3. V was pared by 4 bases and J by 7 bases, with 13 bases of the junction left unmatched. The germline gives CDR1 ENHRY, CDR2 SYGVKD. Written as DNA, the CDR3 is TGTGCCATCAGTGGCCGTGGTATAGCGGGGGGTGGTAATGAGCAGTTCTTC. Its translation is CAISGRGIAGGGNEQFF.

CDR3 in amino acids: CASSKEETAYEQYV. The CDR3 DNA follows: TGTGCCAGCAGCAAAGAGGAAACAGCCTACGAGCAGTACGTC. The J gene is TRBJ2-7, the V gene TRBV21-1; the table's D call TRBD1 went unverified against the DNA. TRBV21-1 is reported as a pseudogene. The CDR3 length is 14 residues.

The chain uses TRBV5-6 and TRBJ1-2; TRBD1 agrees at 8 bases. This CDR3 has 12 amino acids. The V gene end was trimmed by 5 bases and the J gene end by 5 bases; junction bases not matched to a gene: 2. Per germline, CDR1 SGHDT and CDR2 YYEEEE. CDR3 residues: CASRRTGYGYTF. CDR3 in DNA: TGTGCCAGCAGAAGGACAGGGTATGGCTACACCTTC.

The rearrangement links TRBV10-3 to TRBJ2-1; 8 nucleotides match TRBD2. With 2 bases clipped from V and 7 bases from J, the junction kept 4 bases outside the gene matches. In germline, CDR1 is ENHRY, CDR2 SYGVKD. The CDR3 sequence is 14 residues long. The CDR3 nucleotides are TGTGCCATCAGTGAGGGCGGGGGGCTTAATGAGCAGTTCTTC. As protein: CAISEGGGLNEQFF.

V usage is TRBV19 and J usage is TRBJ2-2; 8 bases map to TRBD1. The length of the CDR3 is 15 residues. V shed 5 bases and J 0 bases; nucleotides not matched to a gene: 2. Germline loops: CDR1 LNHDA, CDR2 SQIVND (reference sequence). CDR3 sequence reads: CASSQGAANTGELFF. CDR3 sequence (DNA): TGTGCCAGTAGTCAGGGGGCCGCGAACACCGGGGAGCTGTTTTTT.

With respect to this clone: No DNA is shown, since the ends of the CDR3 on it are uncertain; the CDR3 is the one TCRdb lists. CDR3 residues: CASSFGQGAVYEQYV. V usage is TRBV12-1 and J usage is TRBJ2-7; the D call of TRBD1 is as the table states it, not checked on the DNA. TRBV12-1 is a pseudogene. A total of 15 residues make up the CDR3, ends included.

This clone has just one count. This chain links TRBV19 with TRBJ1-1; the D is unclear. Germline assignment: CDR1 LNHDA and CDR2 SQIVND (reference sequence). The CDR3 is made up of 13 amino acids. Trimming removed 6 bases at V and 1 base at J, with 9 bases between. CDR3 protein: CASRGVPNTEAFF. The CDR3 DNA follows: TGTGCCAGTAGGGGCGTCCCGAACACTGAAGCTTTCTTT.

The rearrangement links TRBV7-8 to TRBJ1-1, with D perhaps matching TRBD1 (5 bases). The CDR3 is 16 residues long. The V end lost 5 bases, the J end lost 0 bases, and 16 bases lay between the germline ends. The germline V gene has CDR1 SGHVS and CDR2 FQNEAQ. CDR3 protein: CASSPRQRPMNTEAFF. The CDR3 DNA sequence: TGTGCCAGCAGCCCCCGACAGAGACCTATGAACACTGAAGCTTTCTTT.

The chain combines TRBV2 with TRBJ2-2; the D gene is possibly TRBD1 (5 bases). CDR1 SNHLY and CDR2 FYNNEI come from the germline V gene. The CDR3 contains 16 residues. Deletions cut 2 bases from V and 6 bases from J, with 16 bases between. The CDR3 DNA reads as TGTGCCAGCAGTGAAAGGGCAGGGCCCCTTCCCGGGGAGCTGTTTTTT. It specifies CASSERAGPLPGELFF.

This clone appeared once. The V gene is TRBV4-2, the J gene TRBJ1-4; 9 bases agree with TRBD1. This CDR3 is 16 amino acids long. Germline values: CDR1 LGHNA, CDR2 YNFKEQ. V was clipped by 4 bases and J by 3 bases; unmatched bases: 6. DNA for the CDR3: TGTGCCAGCAGCCCCCACAGGGGGCGGGCTAATGAAAAACTGTTTTTT. It yields the protein CASSPHRGRANEKLFF.

This rearrangement joins TRBV29-1 to TRBJ1-1; D is uncertain. Germline lookup yields CDR1 SQVTM and CDR2 ANQGSEA. Trimming cost V 4 bases and J 6 bases, with 12 bases left between them. There are 12 residues in the CDR3. Here the CDR3 reads CSVARTGAEAFF. The DNA for the CDR3 is TGCAGCGTTGCGAGGACGGGAGCTGAAGCTTTCTTT.

J is TRBJ2-1 and V is TRBV24-1; the D is unclear. Trimming took 5 bases from V and 5 from J, leaving 6 bases between them. Germline CDR1 and CDR2: KGHDR and SFDVKD. The CDR3 sequence is 12 residues long. The CDR3 bases are TGTGCCACCAGTGTTAACAACAATGAGCAGTTCTTC. This encodes CATSVNNNEQFF.

The rearrangement joins TRBV7-3 to TRBJ2-2; a possible D gene is TRBD2 (5 bases). The CDR3 contains 14 residues. Trimming pared 3 bases from V and 0 bases from J, leaving 5 bases between. The germline V gene encodes CDR1 SGHTA and CDR2 FQGTGA. CDR3 in amino acids: CASSLRANTGELFF. CDR3 in DNA: TGTGCCAGCAGCTTGAGGGCGAACACCGGGGAGCTGTTTTTT.

This chain joins TRBV4-1 and TRBJ1-5; TRBD1 aligns across 10 bases. V dropped 4 bases and J dropped 11; count of bases not matched to a gene: 8. In germline, CDR1 is MGHRA, CDR2 YSYEKL. The CDR3 consists of 14 residues. CDR3 bases: TGCGCCAGCAGCCTTGACAGGGGGCCAGGGGCCCAGCATTTT. Amino acid sequence: CASSLDRGPGAQHF.

The chain joins TRBV3-1 (or the pseudogene TRBV3-2) to TRBJ1-2; 8 nucleotides line up with TRBD1. The germline V gene has CDR1 LGHDT and CDR2 YNNKEL (reference sequence). The CDR3 contains 15 residues. The trim removed 0 bases at V and 3 bases at J, leaving 3 bases unmatched. The CDR3, as DNA: TGTGCCAGCAGCCAAGACAGGGGGCAGGACTATGGCTACACCTTC. It codes for CASSQDRGQDYGYTF.